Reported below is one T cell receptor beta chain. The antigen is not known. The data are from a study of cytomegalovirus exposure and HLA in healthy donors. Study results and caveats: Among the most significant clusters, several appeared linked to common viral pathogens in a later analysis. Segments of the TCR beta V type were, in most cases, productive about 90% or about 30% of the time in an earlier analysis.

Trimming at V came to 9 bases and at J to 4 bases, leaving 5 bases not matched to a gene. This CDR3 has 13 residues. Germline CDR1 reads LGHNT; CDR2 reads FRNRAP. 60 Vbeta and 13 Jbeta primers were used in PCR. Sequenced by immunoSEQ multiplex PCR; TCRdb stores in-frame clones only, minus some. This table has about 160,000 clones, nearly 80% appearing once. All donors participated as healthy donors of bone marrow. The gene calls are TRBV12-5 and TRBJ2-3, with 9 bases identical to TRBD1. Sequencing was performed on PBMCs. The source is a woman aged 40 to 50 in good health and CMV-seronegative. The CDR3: CASGTGPPDTQYF. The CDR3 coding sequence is TGTGCTAGCGGGACAGGGCCCCCAGATACGCAGTATTTT.